These T cell receptor beta chains were read from a single sample in a study of tumor-infiltrating lymphocytes in primary liver carcinoma. TCRdb independently ran MiXCR on the multiplex PCR reads; one entry per CDR3 protein. The sample lists approximately 330,000 distinct CDR3 sequences; approximately 64% were seen once. The sequencing sample was made of peripheral blood. The receptors derive from a man aged 35-49 years with primary liver carcinoma and hepatitis B virus infection. Both conserved end residues are trimmed from each CDR3.

j_call v_call cdr3_aa
TRBJ2-3 TRBV5-5 ASSFGATGDTQY
TRBJ1-6 TRBV25-1 VSRGVMNSPLH
TRBJ2-2 TRBV11-2 ASGSAPSNTGELF
TRBJ2-1 TRBV11-2 ASSLEGVKPNHNEQF
TRBJ2-3 TRBV6-2/TRBV6-3 ASSYQLGTSQGDTQY
TRBJ2-5 TRBV11-2 ASSSNTQETQC
TRBJ2-1 TRBV28 ASSLPRTGVDEQF
TRBJ2-5 TRBV6-1 ASSEVLVLATVETQY
TRBJ2-7 TRBV11-2 ASSRLVTVVFGEY
TRBJ1-1 TRBV28 ASSSGTWWWDTEAF
TRBJ1-6 TRBV6-2/TRBV6-3 ASSSGDTVGSPLH
TRBJ2-3 TRBV12-3/TRBV12-4 ASSAPGRAAQY
TRBJ2-3 TRBV6-2/TRBV6-3 ASCYGVDTQY
TRBJ2-1 TRBV5-1 ASSLEVAGYNEQF
TRBJ2-7 TRBV5-1 ASSLEPGGGYEQY
TRBJ1-2 TRBV6-1 ASSEDGGAGYSYT
TRBJ2-1 TRBV11-2 ASSLGLANEHF
TRBJ2-5 TRBV4-1 ASSQAVTGETQY
TRBJ1-2 TRBV10-3 AISEPDREDYGYT
TRBJ1-2 TRBV6-5 ASSWGAGGYGYT
TRBJ2-1 TRBV11-2 ASSYSLRGQF
TRBJ2-1 TRBV5-4 ASSRQGYNEQF
TRBJ2-1 TRBV5-6 ASSLDNGQF
TRBJ1-1 TRBV9 ANSVATGEAF
TRBJ2-5 TRBV28 ASSPTPGQGTKTQY
TRBJ2-2 TRBV7-3 ASSTYSGELF
TRBJ2-3 TRBV18 ASSPPSSPDTQY
TRBJ2-1 TRBV2 ASRVGPASGEQF
TRBJ2-1 TRBV6-2/TRBV6-3 ASTYSSYNERF
TRBJ2-2 TRBV4-1 ASNDLDRWLTGEPF
TRBJ2-3 TRBV4-2 ATSQEASGDTQY
TRBJ2-2 TRBV11-1 VSRGQGFSGELF
TRBJ1-2 TRBV11-2 ASRKTGGNYGYT
TRBJ2-1 TRBV11-2 ASCPGTSGYNEQF
TRBJ2-2 TRBV11-2 ASPTNSGELF
TRBJ2-3 TRBV12-3/TRBV12-4 AGSPGWEGTDTQY
TRBJ2-7 TRBV30 AWSRAANSYEQY
TRBJ1-1 TRBV10-3 AISESQGVEAF
TRBJ2-7 TRBV5-1 ASSLAFGTAAYEQY
TRBJ2-1 TRBV7-9 ASQLQGASYNEQF
TRBJ2-7 TRBV29-1 SVLVTGTYEQY
TRBJ1-5 TRBV7-9 ASSLEGAGQPQH
TRBJ2-1 TRBV11-2 ASSQKSSKYNEQF
TRBJ2-3 TRBV7-9 ASSLHGQGATDTQY
TRBJ2-1 TRBV11-2 ASSLGSYNEQF
TRBJ2-1 TRBV18 ASSKRDRLYNEQF
TRBJ1-6 TRBV11-2 ASSPVTEAPNSPLH
TRBJ2-1 TRBV11-2 ASRSGTSGIGEQF
TRBJ2-2 TRBV12-3/TRBV12-4 ASRNVPGMAGELF